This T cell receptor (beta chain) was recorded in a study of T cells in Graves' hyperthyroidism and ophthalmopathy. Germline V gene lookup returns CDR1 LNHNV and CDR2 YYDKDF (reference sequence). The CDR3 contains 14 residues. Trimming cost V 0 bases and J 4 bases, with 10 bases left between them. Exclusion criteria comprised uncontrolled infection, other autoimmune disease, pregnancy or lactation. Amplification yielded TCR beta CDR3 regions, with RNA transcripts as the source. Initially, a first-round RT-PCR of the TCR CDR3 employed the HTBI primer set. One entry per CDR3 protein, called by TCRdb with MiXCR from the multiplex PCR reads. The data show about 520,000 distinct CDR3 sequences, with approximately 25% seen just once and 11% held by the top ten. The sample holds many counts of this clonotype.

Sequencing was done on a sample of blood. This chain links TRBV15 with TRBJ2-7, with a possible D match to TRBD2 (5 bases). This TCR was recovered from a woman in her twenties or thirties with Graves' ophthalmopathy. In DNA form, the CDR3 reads TGTGCCACCAGCAGAGATCTGGGCGGGTACGAGCAGTACTTC. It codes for CATSRDLGGYEQYF.